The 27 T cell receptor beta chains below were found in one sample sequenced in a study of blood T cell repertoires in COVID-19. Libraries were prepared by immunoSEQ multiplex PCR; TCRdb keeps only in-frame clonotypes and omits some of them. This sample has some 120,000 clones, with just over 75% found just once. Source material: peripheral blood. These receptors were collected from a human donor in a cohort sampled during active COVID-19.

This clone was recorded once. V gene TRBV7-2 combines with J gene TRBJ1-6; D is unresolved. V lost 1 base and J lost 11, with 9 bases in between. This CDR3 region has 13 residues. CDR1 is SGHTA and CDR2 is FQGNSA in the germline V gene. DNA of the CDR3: TGTGCCAGCAGCTTAGTTTTGCGGCCACCCCTCCACTTT. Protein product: CASSLVLRPPLHF.

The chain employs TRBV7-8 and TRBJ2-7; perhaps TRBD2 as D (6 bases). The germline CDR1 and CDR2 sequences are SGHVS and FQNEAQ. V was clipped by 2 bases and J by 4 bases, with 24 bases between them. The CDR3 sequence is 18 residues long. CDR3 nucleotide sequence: TGTGCCAGCAGCTTACGAGGCCAGAGAAACAACAGCGGGTACGAGCAGTACTTC. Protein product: CASSLRGQRNNSGYEQYF.

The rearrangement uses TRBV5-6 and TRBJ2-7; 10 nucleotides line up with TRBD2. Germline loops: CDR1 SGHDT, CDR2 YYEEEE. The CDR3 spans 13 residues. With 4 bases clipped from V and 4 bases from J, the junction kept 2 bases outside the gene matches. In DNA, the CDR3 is TGTGCCAGCAGCCTTAGCGGGGGGTACGAGCAGTACTTC. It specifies CASSLSGGYEQYF.

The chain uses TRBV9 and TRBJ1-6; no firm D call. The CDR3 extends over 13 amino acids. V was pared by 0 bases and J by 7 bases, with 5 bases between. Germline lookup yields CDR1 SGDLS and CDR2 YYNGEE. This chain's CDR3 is CASSVGRNSPLHF. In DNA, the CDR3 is TGTGCCAGCAGCGTAGGGAGAAATTCACCCCTCCACTTT.

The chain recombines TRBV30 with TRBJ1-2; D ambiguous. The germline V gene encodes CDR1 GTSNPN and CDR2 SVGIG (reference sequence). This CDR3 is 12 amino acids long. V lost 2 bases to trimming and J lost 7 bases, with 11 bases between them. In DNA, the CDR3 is TGTGCCTGGAGTCCTGGACTCGGTGGCTACACCTTC. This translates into CAWSPGLGGYTF.

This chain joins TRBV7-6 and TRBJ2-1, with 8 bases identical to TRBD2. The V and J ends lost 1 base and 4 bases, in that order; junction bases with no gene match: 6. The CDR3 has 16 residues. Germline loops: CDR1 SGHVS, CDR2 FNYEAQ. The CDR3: CASSLEGTSIYNEQFF. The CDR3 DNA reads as TGTGCCAGCAGCTTAGAAGGGACTAGTATATACAATGAGCAGTTCTTC.

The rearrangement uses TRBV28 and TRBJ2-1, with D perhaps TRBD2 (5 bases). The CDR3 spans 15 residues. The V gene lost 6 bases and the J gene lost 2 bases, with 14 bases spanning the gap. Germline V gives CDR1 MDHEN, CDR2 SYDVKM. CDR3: CASSFRETAYNEQFF. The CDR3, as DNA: TGTGCCAGCAGCTTTAGGGAGACGGCCTACAATGAGCAGTTCTTC.

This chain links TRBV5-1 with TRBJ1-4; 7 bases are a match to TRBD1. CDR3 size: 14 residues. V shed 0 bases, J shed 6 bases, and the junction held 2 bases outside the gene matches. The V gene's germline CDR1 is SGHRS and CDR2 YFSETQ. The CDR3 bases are TGCGCCAGCAGCTTGGGGGGGACAGATGAAAAACTGTTTTTT. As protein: CASSLGGTDEKLFF. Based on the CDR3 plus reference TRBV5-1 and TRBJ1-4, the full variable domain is KAGVTQTPRYLIKTRGQQVTLSCSPISGHRSVSWYQQTPGQGLQFLFEYFSETQRNKGNFPGRFSGRQFSNSRSEMNVSTLELGDSALYLCASSLGGTDEKLFFGSGTQLSVL.

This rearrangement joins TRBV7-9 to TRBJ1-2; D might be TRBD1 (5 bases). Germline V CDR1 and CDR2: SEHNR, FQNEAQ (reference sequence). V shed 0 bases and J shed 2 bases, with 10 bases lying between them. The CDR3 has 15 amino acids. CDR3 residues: CASSLAPTENYGYTF. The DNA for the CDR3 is TGTGCCAGCAGCTTAGCCCCGACAGAAAACTATGGCTACACCTTC.

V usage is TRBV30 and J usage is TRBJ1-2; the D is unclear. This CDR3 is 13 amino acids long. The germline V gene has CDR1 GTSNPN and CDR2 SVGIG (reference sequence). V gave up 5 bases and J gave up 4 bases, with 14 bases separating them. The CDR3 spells CAWSQRGSYGYTF. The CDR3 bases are TGTGCCTGGTCCCAAAGAGGGTCCTATGGCTACACCTTC. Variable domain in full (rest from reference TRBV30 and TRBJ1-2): SQTIHQWPATLVQPVGSPLSLECTVEGTSNPNLYWYRQAAGRGLQLLFYSVGIGQISSEVPQNLSASRPQDRQFILSSKKLLLSDSGFYLCAWSQRGSYGYTFGSGTRLTVV.

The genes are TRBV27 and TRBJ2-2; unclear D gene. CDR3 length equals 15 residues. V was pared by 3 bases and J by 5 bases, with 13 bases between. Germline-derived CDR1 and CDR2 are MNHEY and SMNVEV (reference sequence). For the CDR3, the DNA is TGTGCCAGCAGTTTCCGCAGACTTAGGACCGGGGAGCTGTTTTTT. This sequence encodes CASSFRRLRTGELFF.

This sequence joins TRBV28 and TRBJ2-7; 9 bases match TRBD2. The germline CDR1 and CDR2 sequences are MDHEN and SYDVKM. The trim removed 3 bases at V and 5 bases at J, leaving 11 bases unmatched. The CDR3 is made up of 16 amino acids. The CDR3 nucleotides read TGTGCCAGCAGTTTTTTGGGGCTAGCGGGGTGGGACGAGCAGTACTTC. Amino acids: CASSFLGLAGWDEQYF.

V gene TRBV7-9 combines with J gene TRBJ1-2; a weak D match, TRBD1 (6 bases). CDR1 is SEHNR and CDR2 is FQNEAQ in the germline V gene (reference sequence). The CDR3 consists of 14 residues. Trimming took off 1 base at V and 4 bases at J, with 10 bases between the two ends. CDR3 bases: TGTGCCAGCAGCTTAGGAATCAGGGGCTATGGCTACACCTTC. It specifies CASSLGIRGYGYTF.

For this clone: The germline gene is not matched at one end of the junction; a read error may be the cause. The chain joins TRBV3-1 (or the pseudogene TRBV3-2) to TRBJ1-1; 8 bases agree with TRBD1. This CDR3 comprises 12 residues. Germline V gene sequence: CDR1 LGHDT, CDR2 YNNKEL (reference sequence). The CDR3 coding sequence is TGTGCCAGCAGCCAGGTACAGGGACAGGTCATCTTT. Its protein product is CASSQVQGQVIF.

CDR3 region: CASSPKGGSGGIADTQYF. The CDR3 coding sequence is TGTGCCAGCAGCCCGAAGGGAGGTAGCGGGGGCATAGCGGATACGCAGTATTTT. V gene TRBV3-1 (or the pseudogene TRBV3-2) combines with J gene TRBJ2-3; 9 nucleotides match TRBD2. The CDR3 contains 18 residues. Germline CDR1 LGHDT, CDR2 YNNKEL (reference sequence). J lost 6 bases, V lost 4 bases, and 17 bases had no gene match.

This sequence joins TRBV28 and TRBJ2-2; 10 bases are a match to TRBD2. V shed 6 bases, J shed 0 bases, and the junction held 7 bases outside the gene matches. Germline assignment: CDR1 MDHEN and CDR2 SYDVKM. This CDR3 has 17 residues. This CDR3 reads CASRPLAGETNTGELFF. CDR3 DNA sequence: TGTGCCAGCAGGCCCCTAGCGGGGGAGACGAACACCGGGGAGCTGTTTTTT.

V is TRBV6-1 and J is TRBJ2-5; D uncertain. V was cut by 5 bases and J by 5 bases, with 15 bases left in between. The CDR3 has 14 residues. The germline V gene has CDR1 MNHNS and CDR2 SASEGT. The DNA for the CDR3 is TGTGCCAGCAGTTCCACCCGGGTAAGGGAGACCCAGTACTTC. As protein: CASSSTRVRETQYF.

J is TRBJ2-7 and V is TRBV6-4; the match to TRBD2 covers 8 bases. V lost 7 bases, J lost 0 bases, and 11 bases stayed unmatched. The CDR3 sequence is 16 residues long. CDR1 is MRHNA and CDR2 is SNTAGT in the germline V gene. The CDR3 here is CASIPPRSGGSYEQYF. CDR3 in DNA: TGTGCCAGCATCCCCCCGAGAAGCGGGGGCTCCTACGAGCAGTACTTC.

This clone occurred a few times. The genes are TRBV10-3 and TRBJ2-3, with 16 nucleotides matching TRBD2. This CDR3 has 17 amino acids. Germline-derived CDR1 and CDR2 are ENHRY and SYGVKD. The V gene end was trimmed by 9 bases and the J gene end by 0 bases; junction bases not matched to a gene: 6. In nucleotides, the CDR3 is TGTGCCATTTCCCCGGGACTAGCGGGGGGGAGCACAGATACGCAGTATTTT. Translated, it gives CAISPGLAGGSTDTQYF.

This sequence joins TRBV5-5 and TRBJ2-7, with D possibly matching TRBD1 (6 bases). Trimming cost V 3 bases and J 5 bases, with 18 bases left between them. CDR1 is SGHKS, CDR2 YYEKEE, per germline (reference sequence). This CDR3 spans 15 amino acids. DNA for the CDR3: TGTGCCAGCAGCTCCCCCACAGGGAAAGGCAACGAGCAGTACTTC. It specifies CASSSPTGKGNEQYF.

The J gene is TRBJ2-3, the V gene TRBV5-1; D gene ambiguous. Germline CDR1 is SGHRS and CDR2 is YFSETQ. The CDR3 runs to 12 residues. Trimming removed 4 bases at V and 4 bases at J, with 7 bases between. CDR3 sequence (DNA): TGCGCCAGCAGCCTTACATCAGATACGCAGTATTTT. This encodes CASSLTSDTQYF.

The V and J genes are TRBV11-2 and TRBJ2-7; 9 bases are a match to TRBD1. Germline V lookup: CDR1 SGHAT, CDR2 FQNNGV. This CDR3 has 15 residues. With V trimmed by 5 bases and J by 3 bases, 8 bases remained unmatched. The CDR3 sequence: CASSTQQGANYEQYF. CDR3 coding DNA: TGTGCCAGCAGCACCCAACAGGGGGCGAACTACGAGCAGTACTTC.

The CDR3 sequence: CASSLEGRGIDTQYF. The CDR3 region has the DNA TGTGCCAGCAGCTTAGAGGGCAGGGGCATAGATACGCAGTATTTT. The chain carries TRBV7-3 and TRBJ2-3; D might be TRBD1 (6 bases). Trimming pared 2 bases from V and 5 bases from J, leaving 14 bases between. Per germline, CDR1 SGHTA and CDR2 FQGTGA. The CDR3 runs 15 residues.

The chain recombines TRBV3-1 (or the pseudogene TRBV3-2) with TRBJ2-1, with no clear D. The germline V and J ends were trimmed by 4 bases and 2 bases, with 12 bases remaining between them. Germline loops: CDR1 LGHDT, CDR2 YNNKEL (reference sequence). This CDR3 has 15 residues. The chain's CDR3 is CASSRSSSAYNEQFF. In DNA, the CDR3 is TGTGCCAGCAGCCGGAGTTCCAGCGCCTACAATGAGCAGTTCTTC.

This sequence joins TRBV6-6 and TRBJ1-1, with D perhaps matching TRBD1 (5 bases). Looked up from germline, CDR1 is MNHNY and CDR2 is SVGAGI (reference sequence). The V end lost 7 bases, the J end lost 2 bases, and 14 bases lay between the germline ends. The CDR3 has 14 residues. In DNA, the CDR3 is TGTGCCAGCAATGATAACAGGTTCAACACTGAAGCTTTCTTT. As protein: CASNDNRFNTEAFF.

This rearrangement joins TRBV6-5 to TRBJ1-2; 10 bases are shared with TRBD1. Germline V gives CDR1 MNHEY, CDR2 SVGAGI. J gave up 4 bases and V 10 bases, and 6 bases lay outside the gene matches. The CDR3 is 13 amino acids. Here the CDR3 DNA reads TGTGCCATCAGGACAGGGGGGGTCTATGGCTACACCTTC. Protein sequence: CAIRTGGVYGYTF.

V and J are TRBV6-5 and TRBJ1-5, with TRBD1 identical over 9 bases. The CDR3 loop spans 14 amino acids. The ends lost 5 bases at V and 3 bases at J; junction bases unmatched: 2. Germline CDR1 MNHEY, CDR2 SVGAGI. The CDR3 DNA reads TGTGCCAGCAGTACAGGGGGCCACAATCAGCCCCAGCATTTT. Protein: CASSTGGHNQPQHF.